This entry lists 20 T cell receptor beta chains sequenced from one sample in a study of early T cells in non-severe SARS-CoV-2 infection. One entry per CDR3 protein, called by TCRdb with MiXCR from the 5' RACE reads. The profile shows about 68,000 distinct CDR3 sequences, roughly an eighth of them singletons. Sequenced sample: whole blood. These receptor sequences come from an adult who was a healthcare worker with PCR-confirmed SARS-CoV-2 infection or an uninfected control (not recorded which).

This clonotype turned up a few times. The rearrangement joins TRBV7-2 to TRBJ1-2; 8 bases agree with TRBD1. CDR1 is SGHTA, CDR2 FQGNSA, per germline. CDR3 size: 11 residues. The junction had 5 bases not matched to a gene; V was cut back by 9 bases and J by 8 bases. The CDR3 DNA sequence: TGTGCCAGTGGACAGGGAAGCGGCTACACCTTC. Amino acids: CASGQGSGYTF. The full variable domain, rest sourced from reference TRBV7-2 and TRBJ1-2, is GAGVSQSPSNKVTEKGKDVELRCDPISGHTALYWYRQSLGQGLEFLIYFQGNSAPDKSGLPSDRFSAERTGGSVSTLTIQRTQQEDSAVYLCASGQGSGYTFGSGTRLTVV.

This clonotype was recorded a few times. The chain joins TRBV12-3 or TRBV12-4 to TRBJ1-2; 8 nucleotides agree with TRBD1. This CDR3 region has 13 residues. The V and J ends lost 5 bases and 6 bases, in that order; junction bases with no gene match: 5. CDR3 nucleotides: TGTGCCAGCAGTCGCAAACAGGGGGATGGCTACACCTTC. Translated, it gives CASSRKQGDGYTF.

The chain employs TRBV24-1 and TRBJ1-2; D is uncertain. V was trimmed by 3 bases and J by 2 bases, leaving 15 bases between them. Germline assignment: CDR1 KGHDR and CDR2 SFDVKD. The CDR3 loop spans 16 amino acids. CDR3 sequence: CATSDPPRTENYGYTF. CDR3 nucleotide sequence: TGTGCCACCAGTGATCCACCGAGGACTGAGAACTATGGCTACACCTTC.

The CDR3 DNA sequence: TGTGCCTCCCCACCGGGACGCGGGGGCAGGTCCGGGGAGCTGTTTTTT. Its protein product is CASPPGRGGRSGELFF. The J gene is TRBJ2-2, the V gene TRBV30; D perhaps matches TRBD2 (7 bases). CDR1 and CDR2 (germline): GTSNPN, SVGIG (reference sequence). The V end was cut by 7 bases, the J end by 6 bases, with 24 bases between. The CDR3 spans 16 residues.

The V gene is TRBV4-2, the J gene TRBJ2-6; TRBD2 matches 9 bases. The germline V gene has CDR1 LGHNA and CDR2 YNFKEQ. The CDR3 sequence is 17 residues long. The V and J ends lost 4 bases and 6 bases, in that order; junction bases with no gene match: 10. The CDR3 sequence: CASSRTQAGGEANVLTF. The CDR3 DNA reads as TGTGCCAGCAGCCGGACCCAAGCGGGGGGAGAGGCCAACGTCCTGACTTTC.

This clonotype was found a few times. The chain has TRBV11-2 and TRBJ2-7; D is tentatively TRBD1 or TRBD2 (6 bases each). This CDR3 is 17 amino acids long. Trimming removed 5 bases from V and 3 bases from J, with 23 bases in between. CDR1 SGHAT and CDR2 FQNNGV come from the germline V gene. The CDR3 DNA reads TGTGCCAGCAGCCTTAGTATTCGGGGGCTGTCGATCTACGAGCAGTACTTC. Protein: CASSLSIRGLSIYEQYF.

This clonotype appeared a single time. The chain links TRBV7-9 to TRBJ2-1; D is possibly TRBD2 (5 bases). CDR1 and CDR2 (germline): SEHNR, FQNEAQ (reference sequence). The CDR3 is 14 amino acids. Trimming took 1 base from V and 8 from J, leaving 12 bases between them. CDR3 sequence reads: CASSLDIGIDEQFF. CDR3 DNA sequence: TGTGCCAGCAGCTTAGATATCGGGATCGATGAGCAGTTCTTC.

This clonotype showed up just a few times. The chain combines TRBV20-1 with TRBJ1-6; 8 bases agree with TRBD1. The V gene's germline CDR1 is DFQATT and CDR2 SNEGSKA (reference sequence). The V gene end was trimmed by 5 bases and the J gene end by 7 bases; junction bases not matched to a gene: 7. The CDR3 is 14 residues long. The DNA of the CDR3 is TGCAGTGCTTACACTCGACAGGGGAATTCACCCCTCCACTTT. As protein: CSAYTRQGNSPLHF.

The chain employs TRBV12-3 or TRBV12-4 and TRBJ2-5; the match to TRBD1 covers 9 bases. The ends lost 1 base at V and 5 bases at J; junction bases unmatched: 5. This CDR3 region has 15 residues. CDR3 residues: CASSLETGGSETQYF. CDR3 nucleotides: TGTGCCAGCAGTTTAGAGACAGGGGGTTCGGAGACCCAGTACTTC.

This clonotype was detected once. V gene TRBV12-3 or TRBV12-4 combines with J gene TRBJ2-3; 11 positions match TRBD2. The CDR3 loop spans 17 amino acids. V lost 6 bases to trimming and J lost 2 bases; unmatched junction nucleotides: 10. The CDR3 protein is CASRTTLAGGYTDTQYF. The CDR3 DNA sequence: TGTGCCAGCAGAACCACTTTAGCGGGGGGGTACACAGATACGCAGTATTTT.

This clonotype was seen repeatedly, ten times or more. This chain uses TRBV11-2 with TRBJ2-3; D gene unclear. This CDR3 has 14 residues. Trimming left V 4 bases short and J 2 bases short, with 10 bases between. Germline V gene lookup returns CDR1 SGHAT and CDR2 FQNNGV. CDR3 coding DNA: TGTGCCAGCAGCTACTGGGCCGCCACAGATACGCAGTATTTT. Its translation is CASSYWAATDTQYF.

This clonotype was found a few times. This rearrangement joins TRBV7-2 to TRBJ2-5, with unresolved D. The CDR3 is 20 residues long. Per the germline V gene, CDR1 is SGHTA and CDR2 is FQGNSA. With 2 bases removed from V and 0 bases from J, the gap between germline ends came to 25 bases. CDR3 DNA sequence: TGTGCCAGCAGCTTAATCACCCCCGGACGAACAAAACCTTACCAAGAGACCCAGTACTTC. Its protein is CASSLITPGRTKPYQETQYF.

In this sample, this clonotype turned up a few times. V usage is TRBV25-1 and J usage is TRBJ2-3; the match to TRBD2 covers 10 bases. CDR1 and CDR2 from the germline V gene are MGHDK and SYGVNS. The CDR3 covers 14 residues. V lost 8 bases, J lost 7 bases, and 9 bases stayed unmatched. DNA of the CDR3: TGTGCCAGCTCCCAGCGGGGGGGCCCGAATACGCAGTATTTT. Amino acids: CASSQRGGPNTQYF.

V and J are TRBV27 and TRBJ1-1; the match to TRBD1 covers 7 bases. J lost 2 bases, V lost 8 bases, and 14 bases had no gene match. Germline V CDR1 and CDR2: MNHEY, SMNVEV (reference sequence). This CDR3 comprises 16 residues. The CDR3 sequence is CASLQFAGTANTEAFF. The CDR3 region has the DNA TGTGCCAGCCTTCAATTTGCCGGGACAGCAAACACTGAAGCTTTCTTT.

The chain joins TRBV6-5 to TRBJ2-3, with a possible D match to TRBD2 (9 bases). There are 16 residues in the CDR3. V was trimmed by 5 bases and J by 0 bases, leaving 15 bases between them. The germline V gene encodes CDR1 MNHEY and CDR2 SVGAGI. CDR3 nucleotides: TGTGCCAGCAGTCAGGGGGCGGGGGGGAGCACAGATACGCAGTATTTT. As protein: CASSQGAGGSTDTQYF.

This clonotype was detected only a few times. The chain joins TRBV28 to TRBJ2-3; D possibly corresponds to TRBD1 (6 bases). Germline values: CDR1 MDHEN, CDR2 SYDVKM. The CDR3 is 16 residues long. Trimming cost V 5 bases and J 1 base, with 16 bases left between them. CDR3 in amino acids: CASSAQGFLGTDTQYF. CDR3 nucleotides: TGTGCCAGCAGTGCGCAGGGGTTTTTGGGCACAGATACGCAGTATTTT.

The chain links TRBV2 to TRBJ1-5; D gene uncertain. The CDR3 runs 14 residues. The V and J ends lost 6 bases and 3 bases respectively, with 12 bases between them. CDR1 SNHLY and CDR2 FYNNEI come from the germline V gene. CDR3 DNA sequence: TGTGCCAGCAGCCCCGGGGAGTCCAATCAGCCCCAGCATTTT. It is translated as CASSPGESNQPQHF.

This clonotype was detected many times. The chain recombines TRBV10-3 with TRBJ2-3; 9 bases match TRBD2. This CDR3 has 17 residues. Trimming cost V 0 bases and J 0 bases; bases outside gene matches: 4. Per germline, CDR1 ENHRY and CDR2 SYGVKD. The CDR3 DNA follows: TGTGCCATCAGTGAGTCCCGTGCGGGGGGGAGCACAGATACGCAGTATTTT. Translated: CAISESRAGGSTDTQYF.

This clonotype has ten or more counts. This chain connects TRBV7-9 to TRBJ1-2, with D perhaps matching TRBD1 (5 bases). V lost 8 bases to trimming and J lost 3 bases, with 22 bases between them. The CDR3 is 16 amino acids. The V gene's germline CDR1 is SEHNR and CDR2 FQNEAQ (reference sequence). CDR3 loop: CASEETASYGDYGYTF. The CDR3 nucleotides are TGTGCCAGCGAGGAGACAGCTTCATATGGCGACTATGGCTACACCTTC.

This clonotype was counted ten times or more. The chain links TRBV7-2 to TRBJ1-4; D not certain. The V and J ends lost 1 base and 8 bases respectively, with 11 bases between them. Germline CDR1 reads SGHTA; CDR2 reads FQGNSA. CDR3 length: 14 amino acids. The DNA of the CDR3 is TGTGCCAGCAGCTTAGGAGGCTCCAGGGAAAAACTGTTTTTT. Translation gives CASSLGGSREKLFF.